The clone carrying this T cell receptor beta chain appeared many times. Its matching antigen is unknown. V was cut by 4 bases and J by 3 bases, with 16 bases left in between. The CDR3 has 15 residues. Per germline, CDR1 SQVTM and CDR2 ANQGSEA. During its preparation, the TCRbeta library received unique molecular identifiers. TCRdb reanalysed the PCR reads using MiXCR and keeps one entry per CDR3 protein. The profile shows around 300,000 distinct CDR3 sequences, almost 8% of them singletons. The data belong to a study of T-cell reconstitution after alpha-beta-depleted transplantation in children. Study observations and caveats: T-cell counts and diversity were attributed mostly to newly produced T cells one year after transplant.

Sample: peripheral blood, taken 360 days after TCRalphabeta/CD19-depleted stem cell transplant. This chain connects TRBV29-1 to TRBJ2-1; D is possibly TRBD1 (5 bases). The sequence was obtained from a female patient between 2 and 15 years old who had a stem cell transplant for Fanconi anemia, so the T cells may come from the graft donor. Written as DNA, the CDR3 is TGCAGCGTTGTCTCAGGGATCAGGCTCTACAATGAGCAGTTCTTC. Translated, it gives CSVVSGIRLYNEQFF.